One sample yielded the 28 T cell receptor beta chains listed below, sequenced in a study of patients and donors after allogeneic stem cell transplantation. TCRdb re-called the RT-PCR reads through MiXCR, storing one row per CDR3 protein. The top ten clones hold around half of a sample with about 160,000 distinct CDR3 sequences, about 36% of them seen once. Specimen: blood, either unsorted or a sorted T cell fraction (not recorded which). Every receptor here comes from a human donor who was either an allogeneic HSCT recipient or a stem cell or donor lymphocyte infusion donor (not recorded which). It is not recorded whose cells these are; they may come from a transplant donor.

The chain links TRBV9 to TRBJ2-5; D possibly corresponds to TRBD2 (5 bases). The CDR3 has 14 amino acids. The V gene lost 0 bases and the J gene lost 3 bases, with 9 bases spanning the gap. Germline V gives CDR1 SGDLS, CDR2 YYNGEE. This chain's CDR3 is CASSVGAGKETQYF. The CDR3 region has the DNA TGTGCCAGCAGCGTAGGGGCGGGCAAAGAGACCCAGTACTTC.

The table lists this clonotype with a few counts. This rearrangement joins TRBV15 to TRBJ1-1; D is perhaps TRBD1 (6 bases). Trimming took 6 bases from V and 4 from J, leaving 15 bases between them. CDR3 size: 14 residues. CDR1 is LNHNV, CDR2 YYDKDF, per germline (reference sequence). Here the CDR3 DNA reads TGTGCCACCAGAGGGGGTGAGCTCGGCACTGAAGCTTTCTTT. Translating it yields CATRGGELGTEAFF.

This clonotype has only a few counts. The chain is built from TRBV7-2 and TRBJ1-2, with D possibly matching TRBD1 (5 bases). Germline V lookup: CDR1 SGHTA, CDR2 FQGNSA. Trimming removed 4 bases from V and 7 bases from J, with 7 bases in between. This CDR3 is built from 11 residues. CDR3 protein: CASSSGLGYTF. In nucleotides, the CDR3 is TGTGCCAGCAGCTCAGGGCTTGGCTACACCTTC.

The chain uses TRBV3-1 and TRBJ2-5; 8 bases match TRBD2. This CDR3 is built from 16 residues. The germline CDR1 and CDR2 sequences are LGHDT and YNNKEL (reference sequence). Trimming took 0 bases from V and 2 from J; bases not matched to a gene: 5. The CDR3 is CASSQDRVAGQETQYF. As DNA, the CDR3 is TGTGCCAGCAGCCAAGACCGGGTAGCGGGGCAAGAGACCCAGTACTTC.

The CDR3 coding sequence is TGTGCCAGCAGCTCCGGAGGGAGCAGGAATGAAAAACTGTTTTTT. It encodes CASSSGGSRNEKLFF. J is TRBJ1-4 and V is TRBV7-2; D not resolved. The CDR3 runs to 15 residues. The germline gives CDR1 SGHTA, CDR2 FQGNSA. V was cut by 4 bases and J by 5 bases, with 14 bases left in between.

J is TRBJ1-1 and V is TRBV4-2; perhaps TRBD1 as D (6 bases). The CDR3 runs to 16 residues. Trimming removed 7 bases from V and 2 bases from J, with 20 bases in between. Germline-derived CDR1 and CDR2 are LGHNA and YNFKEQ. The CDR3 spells CASKGTRGPFNTEAFF. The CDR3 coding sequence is TGTGCCAGCAAAGGGACAAGGGGTCCTTTCAACACTGAAGCTTTCTTT.

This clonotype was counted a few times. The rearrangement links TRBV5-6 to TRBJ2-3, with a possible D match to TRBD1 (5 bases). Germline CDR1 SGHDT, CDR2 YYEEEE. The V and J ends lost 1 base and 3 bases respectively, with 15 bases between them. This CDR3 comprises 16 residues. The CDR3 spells CASSLIPQGGTDTQYF. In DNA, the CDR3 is TGTGCCAGCAGCTTGATTCCCCAGGGTGGAACAGATACGCAGTATTTT.

The CDR3 loop is CASSLRQNNQPQHF. The CDR3 coding sequence is TGTGCCAGCAGTCTCCGACAGAACAATCAGCCCCAGCATTTT. The chain joins TRBV12-3 or TRBV12-4 to TRBJ1-5; D is possibly TRBD1 (5 bases). With 5 bases removed from V and 3 bases from J, the gap between germline ends came to 11 bases. The CDR3 contains 14 residues.

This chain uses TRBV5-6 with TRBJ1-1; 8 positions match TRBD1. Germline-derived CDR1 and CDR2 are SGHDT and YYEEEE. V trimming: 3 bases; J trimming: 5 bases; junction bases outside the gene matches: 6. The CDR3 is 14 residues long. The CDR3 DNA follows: TGTGCCAGCAGCTCCAGGGGGCCGGAAACTGAAGCTTTCTTT. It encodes CASSSRGPETEAFF.

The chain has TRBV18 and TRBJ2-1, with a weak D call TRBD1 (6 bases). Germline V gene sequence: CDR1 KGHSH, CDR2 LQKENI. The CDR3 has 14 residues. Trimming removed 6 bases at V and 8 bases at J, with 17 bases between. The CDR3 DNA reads TGTGCCAGCTCCCCGAACAGGGTCGGGTATGAGCAGTTCTTC. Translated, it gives CASSPNRVGYEQFF.

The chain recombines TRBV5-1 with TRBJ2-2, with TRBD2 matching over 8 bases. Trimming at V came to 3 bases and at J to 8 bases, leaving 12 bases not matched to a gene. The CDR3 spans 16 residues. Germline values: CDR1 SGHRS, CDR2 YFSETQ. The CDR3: CASSSSAGGRGGELFF. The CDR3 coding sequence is TGCGCCAGCAGCTCCTCGGCGGGGGGCCGGGGAGGGGAGCTGTTTTTT.

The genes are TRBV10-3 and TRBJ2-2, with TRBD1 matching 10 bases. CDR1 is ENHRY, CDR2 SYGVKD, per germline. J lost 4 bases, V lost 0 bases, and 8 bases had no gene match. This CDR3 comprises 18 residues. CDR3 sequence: CAISESGTGAKRTGELFF. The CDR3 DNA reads TGTGCCATCAGTGAGTCCGGGACAGGGGCAAAACGCACCGGGGAGCTGTTTTTT.

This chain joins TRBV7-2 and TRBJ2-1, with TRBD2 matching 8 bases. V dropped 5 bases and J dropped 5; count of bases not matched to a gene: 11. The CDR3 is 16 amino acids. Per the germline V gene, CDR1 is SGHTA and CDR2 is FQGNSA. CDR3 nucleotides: TGTGCCAGCAGCCGACCTTGGGCGGGGGGAAACAATGAGCAGTTCTTC. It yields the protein CASSRPWAGGNNEQFF. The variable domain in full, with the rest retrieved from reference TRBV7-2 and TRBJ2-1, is GAGVSQSPSNKVTEKGKDVELRCDPISGHTALYWYRQSLGQGLEFLIYFQGNSAPDKSGLPSDRFSAERTGGSVSTLTIQRTQQEDSAVYLCASSRPWAGGNNEQFFGPGTRLTVL.

Here the CDR3 DNA reads TGTGCCAGCAGCTCGTTCCGGACGGAGACCCAGTACTTC. Translated, it gives CASSSFRTETQYF. V is TRBV12-3 or TRBV12-4 and J is TRBJ2-5, with D unresolved. Deletions cut 6 bases from V and 5 bases from J, with 13 bases between. The CDR3 totals 13 residues.

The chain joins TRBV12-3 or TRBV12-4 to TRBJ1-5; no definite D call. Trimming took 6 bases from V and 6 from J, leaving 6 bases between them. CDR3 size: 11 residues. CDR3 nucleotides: TGTGCCAGCAGCGGACCTCAGCCCCAGCATTTT. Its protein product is CASSGPQPQHF.

CDR3 residues: CSARLAPQGDTQYF. The CDR3 DNA sequence: TGCAGTGCTAGACTAGCTCCACAAGGGGATACGCAGTATTTT. The rearrangement links TRBV20-1 to TRBJ2-3, with D possibly being TRBD2 (5 bases). The CDR3 runs 14 residues. V lost 2 bases, J lost 6 bases, and 15 bases lay in between. Germline V gives CDR1 DFQATT, CDR2 SNEGSKA (reference sequence).

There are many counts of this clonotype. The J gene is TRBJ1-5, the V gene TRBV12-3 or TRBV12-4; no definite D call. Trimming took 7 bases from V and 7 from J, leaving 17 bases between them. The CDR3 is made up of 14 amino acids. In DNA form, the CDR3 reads TGTGCCAGCACCGATTCAGGTAATGGACAGCCCCAGCATTTT. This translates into CASTDSGNGQPQHF.

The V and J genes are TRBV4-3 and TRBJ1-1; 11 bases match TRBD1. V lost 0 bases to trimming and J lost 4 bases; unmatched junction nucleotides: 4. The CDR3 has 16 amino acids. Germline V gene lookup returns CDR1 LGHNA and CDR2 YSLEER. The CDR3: CASSQDPGTGGTEAFF. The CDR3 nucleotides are TGCGCCAGCAGCCAAGATCCCGGGACAGGGGGCACTGAAGCTTTCTTT.

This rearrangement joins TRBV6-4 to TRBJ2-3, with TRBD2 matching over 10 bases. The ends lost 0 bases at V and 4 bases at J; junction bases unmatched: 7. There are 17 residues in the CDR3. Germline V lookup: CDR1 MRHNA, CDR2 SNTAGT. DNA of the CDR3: TGTGCCAGCAGTGACTCGGCTAGCGGGGGCCGGGCAGATACGCAGTATTTT. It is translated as CASSDSASGGRADTQYF.

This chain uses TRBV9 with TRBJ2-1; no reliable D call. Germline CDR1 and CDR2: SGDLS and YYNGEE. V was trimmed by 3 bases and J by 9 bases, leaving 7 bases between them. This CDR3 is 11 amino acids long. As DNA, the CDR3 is TGTGCCAGCAGCGGGCTCGGTGAGCAGTTCTTC. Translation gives CASSGLGEQFF. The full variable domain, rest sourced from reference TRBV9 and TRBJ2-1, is DSGVTQTPKHLITATGQRVTLRCSPRSGDLSVYWYQQSLDQGLQFLIQYYNGEERAKGNILERFSAQQFPDLHSELNLSSLELGDSALYFCASSGLGEQFFGPGTRLTVL.

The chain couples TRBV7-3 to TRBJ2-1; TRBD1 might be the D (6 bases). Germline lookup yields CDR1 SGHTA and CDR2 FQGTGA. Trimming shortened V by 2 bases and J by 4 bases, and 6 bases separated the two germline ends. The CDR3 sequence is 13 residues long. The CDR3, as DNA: TGTGCCAGCAGCTTACAGGGGTACAATGAGCAGTTCTTC. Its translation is CASSLQGYNEQFF.

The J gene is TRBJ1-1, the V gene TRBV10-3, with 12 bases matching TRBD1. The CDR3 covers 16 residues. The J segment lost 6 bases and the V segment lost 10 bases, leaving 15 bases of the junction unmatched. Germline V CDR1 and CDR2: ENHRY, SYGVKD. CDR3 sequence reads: CATAPLGQGAGAEAFF. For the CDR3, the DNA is TGTGCCACCGCCCCTCTGGGACAGGGGGCGGGGGCTGAAGCTTTCTTT.

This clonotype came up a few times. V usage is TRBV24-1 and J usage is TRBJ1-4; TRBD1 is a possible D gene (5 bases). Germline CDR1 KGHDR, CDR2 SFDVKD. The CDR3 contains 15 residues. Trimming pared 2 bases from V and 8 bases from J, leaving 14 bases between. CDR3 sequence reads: CATSDSWDLEEKLFF. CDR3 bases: TGTGCCACCAGTGATTCATGGGACTTGGAGGAAAAACTGTTTTTT.

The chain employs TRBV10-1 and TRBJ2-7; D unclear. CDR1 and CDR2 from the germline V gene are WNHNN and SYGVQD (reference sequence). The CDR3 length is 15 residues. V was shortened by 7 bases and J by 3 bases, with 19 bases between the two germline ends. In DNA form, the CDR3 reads TGCGCCAGCATCCCGGGCCCTATTACCCGCTACGAGCAGTACGTC. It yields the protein CASIPGPITRYEQYV.

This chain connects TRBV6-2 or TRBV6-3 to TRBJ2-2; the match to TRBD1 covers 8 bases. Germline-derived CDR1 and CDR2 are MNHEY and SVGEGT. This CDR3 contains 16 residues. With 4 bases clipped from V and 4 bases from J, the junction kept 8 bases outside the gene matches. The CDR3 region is CASSSSRTGSTGELFF. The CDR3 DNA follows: TGTGCCAGCAGTTCAAGTCGGACAGGGAGCACCGGGGAGCTGTTTTTT.

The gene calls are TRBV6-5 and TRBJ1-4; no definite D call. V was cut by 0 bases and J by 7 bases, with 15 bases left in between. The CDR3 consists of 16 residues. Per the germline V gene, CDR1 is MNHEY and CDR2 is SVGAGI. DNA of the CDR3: TGTGCCAGCAGTTACTCGGATACACCAGGACCTGAAAAACTGTTTTTT. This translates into CASSYSDTPGPEKLFF.

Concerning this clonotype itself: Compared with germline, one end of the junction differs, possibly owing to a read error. This CDR3 reads CASGYGPRTEAFF. Written as DNA, the CDR3 is TGTGCCAGCGGTTACGGACCGAGGACTGAAGCTTTCTTT. The gene calls are TRBV6-2 or TRBV6-3 and TRBJ1-1; D is unresolved. Germline values: CDR1 MNHEY, CDR2 SVGEGT. This CDR3 is built from 13 residues.

CDR3 region: CASSQVGSSYGYTF. CDR3 DNA: TGTGCCAGCAGCCAAGTTGGCAGTTCCTATGGCTACACCTTC. This chain uses TRBV4-2 with TRBJ1-2; D gene unclear. V lost 1 base and J 4 bases, leaving 10 bases between the germline ends. This CDR3 has 14 amino acids. The germline V gene has CDR1 LGHNA and CDR2 YNFKEQ.